Listed here are 5 T cell receptor beta chains from one sample, sequenced in a study of T-cell memory formation after mild COVID-19. TCRdb passed the 5' RACE reads through MiXCR, listing each CDR3 protein once. The sample records 530,000 or so distinct CDR3 sequences, roughly 17% being singletons. The sample consisted of PBMCs or a T cell subset sorted from them (not recorded which). The origin of the receptors is an adult woman who had mild COVID-19 (a few samples of this study predate the infection). Cell type and time point are not known.

This chain joins TRBV5-1 and TRBJ2-1, with 12 nucleotides matching TRBD1. V was clipped by 4 bases and J by 9 bases; unmatched bases: 8. Germline CDR1 SGHRS, CDR2 YFSETQ. The CDR3 runs 15 residues. CDR3 coding DNA: TGCGCCAGCAGCGGCGGGACAGGGGGCCGCAGTGAGCAGTTCTTC. It is translated as CASSGGTGGRSEQFF.

This clonotype was detected many times. This chain uses TRBV11-2 with TRBJ2-1, with 14 bases identical to TRBD2. CDR3 length: 19 residues. CDR1 SGHAT and CDR2 FQNNGV come from the germline V gene. V shed 0 bases and J 8 bases; nucleotides not matched to a gene: 12. The chain's CDR3 is CASSLDKFRLAGGRDEQFF. DNA for the CDR3: TGTGCCAGCAGCTTAGATAAGTTTAGACTAGCGGGAGGGCGTGATGAGCAGTTCTTC.

The chain recombines TRBV15 with TRBJ2-2, with 9 nucleotides matching TRBD1. Germline V gene sequence: CDR1 LNHNV, CDR2 YYDKDF (reference sequence). After removal of 5 bases from V and 5 bases from J, the junction contained 9 bases not matched to a gene. This CDR3 is built from 16 residues. The CDR3 coding sequence is TGTGCCACCAGCGGGGGGGGACAGGGTCGGACCGGGGAGCTGTTTTTT. Translated: CATSGGGQGRTGELFF.

This chain joins TRBV4-2 and TRBJ1-6, with 7 bases that match TRBD1. The length of the CDR3 is 15 residues. Per germline, CDR1 LGHNA and CDR2 YNFKEQ. J lost 9 bases, V lost 0 bases, and 5 bases had no gene match. CDR3 nucleotide sequence: TGTGCCAGCAGCCAAGAAGGGGCAGGGGGTTCACCCCTCCACTTT. This encodes CASSQEGAGGSPLHF.

This chain links TRBV5-1 with TRBJ2-7; no definite D call. Trimming removed 5 bases from V and 2 bases from J, with 14 bases in between. Germline V gives CDR1 SGHRS, CDR2 YFSETQ. The CDR3 runs to 14 residues. CDR3 nucleotide sequence: TGCGCCAGCAGACCGCCAGTGCCGCCCTACGAGCAGTACTTC. It translates to CASRPPVPPYEQYF.